What follows are 22 T cell receptor beta chains derived from one specimen sequenced in a study of circulating CD8 cells and anti-PD-1 response in melanoma. Sorting of live CD3+CD8+TCRalphabeta+ cells by PD-1 and/or TIGIT gave four subsets. Using approximately 16 ng of total RNA, TCR libraries were made with the QIAseq Immune Repertoire TCR panel. One entry per CDR3 protein results from TCRdb running MiXCR on the reads. This sample has approximately 1,200 distinct CDR3 sequences, with 6.2% found just once. This sample comprised CD8+ T cells from PBMCs, obtained at baseline or after one month of anti-PD-1 therapy (not recorded which). These receptors all come from a human donor with melanoma.

By frequency in the sample, this clonotype is medium-sized. The V gene is TRBV6-1, the J gene TRBJ2-1; 8 positions agree with TRBD1. The ends lost 6 bases at V and 8 bases at J; junction bases unmatched: 6. The CDR3 is 13 amino acids. CDR1 and CDR2 (germline): MNHNS, SASEGT. The CDR3 coding sequence is TGTGCCAGCAGCTCCGACAGGGGTGATGAGCAGTTCTTC. The encoded protein is CASSSDRGDEQFF.

This clonotype is categorized as medium-sized. The chain recombines TRBV5-5 with TRBJ1-2; D is ambiguous. This CDR3 is 12 amino acids long. Deletions cut 4 bases from V and 13 bases from J, with 17 bases between. Germline V gene lookup returns CDR1 SGHKS and CDR2 YYEKEE (reference sequence). The CDR3 bases are TGTGCCAGCAGCGGAACACGACCGGCCGGCACCTTC. Residues: CASSGTRPAGTF.

This clonotype is judged medium-sized. For the CDR3, the DNA is TGTGCCAGCGGAACTGGGGGGCGCTATGAGCAGTTCTTC. Its translation is CASGTGGRYEQFF. The chain has TRBV27 and TRBJ2-1; perhaps D is TRBD1 or TRBD2 (6 bases each). CDR3 length: 13 residues. Trimming left V 8 bases short and J 8 bases short, with 16 bases between. Looked up from germline, CDR1 is MNHEY and CDR2 is SMNVEV (reference sequence).

The J gene is TRBJ2-3, the V gene TRBV29-1; TRBD2 might be the D (6 bases). Germline lookup yields CDR1 SQVTM and CDR2 ANQGSEA. The CDR3 contains 15 residues. V was cut by 4 bases and J by 4 bases, with 18 bases left in between. Written as DNA, the CDR3 is TGCAGCGTTGTGCCCGGGAGAGAGTTGGCAGATACGCAGTATTTT. It is translated as CSVVPGRELADTQYF.

This clonotype counts as large. The chain recombines TRBV19 with TRBJ1-1; D is undetermined. CDR3 length: 12 amino acids. The V gene's germline CDR1 is LNHDA and CDR2 SQIVND (reference sequence). V dropped 3 bases and J dropped 1 base, with 3 bases sitting between them. In DNA, the CDR3 is TGTGCCAGTAGTATCCAGAACACTGAAGCTTTCTTT. Protein sequence: CASSIQNTEAFF.

By proportion, this clonotype is medium-sized (0.01 to 0.1%). Here the CDR3 reads CASSPTGGLNTEAFF. The DNA for the CDR3 is TGTGCCAGCAGTCCGACAGGGGGCCTGAACACTGAAGCTTTCTTT. J is TRBJ1-1 and V is TRBV27; 10 positions match TRBD1. Germline loops: CDR1 MNHEY, CDR2 SMNVEV (reference sequence). This CDR3 is built from 15 residues. The trim removed 5 bases at V and 0 bases at J, leaving 3 bases unmatched.

By frequency in the sample, this clonotype is medium-sized. The V and J genes are TRBV7-2 and TRBJ2-5, with TRBD1 identical over 8 bases. The V gene's germline CDR1 is SGHTA and CDR2 FQGNSA. The CDR3 runs 16 residues. The junction had 8 bases not matched to a gene; V was cut back by 1 base and J by 4 bases. CDR3 nucleotides: TGTGCCAGCAGCTTAGAACCCTCAGGGGGCATAGAGACCCAGTACTTC. It encodes CASSLEPSGGIETQYF.

In its sample, this clonotype ranks as large. The V call is TRBV19, the J call TRBJ2-1, with 7 bases lining up with TRBD1. Germline CDR1 is LNHDA and CDR2 is SQIVND (reference sequence). The CDR3 is made up of 15 amino acids. V shed 3 bases, J shed 4 bases, and the junction held 6 bases outside the gene matches. The CDR3 bases are TGTGCCAGTAGTATTCCCGAGACAGGGTACAATGAGCAGTTCTTC. The encoded protein is CASSIPETGYNEQFF.

This clonotype is large (0.1 to 1%). The gene calls are TRBV4-2 and TRBJ2-6; D is possibly TRBD1 (5 bases). CDR1 and CDR2 (germline): LGHNA, YNFKEQ. This CDR3 region has 17 residues. Trimming left V 4 bases short and J 0 bases short, with 13 bases between. The CDR3 sequence is CASSPAGPNSGANVLTF. The CDR3 coding sequence is TGTGCCAGCAGCCCAGCAGGGCCCAACTCTGGGGCCAACGTCCTGACTTTC.

This clonotype is classed as large. The DNA of the CDR3 is TGTGCCAGCTGGGTAAGAGGGACTGAAGCTTTCTTT. It encodes CASWVRGTEAFF. The chain is built from TRBV19 and TRBJ1-1; D ambiguous. Trimming took off 9 bases at V and 5 bases at J, with 13 bases between the two ends. Looked up from germline, CDR1 is LNHDA and CDR2 is SQIVND (reference sequence). The CDR3 consists of 12 residues. Full variable domain (outside the CDR3, taken from reference TRBV19 and TRBJ1-1): DGGITQSPKYLFRKEGQNVTLSCEQNLNHDAMYWYRQDPGQGLRLIYYSQIVNDFQKGDIAEGYSVSREKKESFPLTVTSAQKNPTAFYLCASWVRGTEAFFGQGTRLTVV.

Within the sample, this clonotype is large (0.1 to 1%). The chain uses TRBV24-1 and TRBJ2-2; 7 bases are a match to TRBD1. The germline V gene has CDR1 KGHDR and CDR2 SFDVKD. The length of the CDR3 is 17 residues. V dropped 1 base and J dropped 2; count of bases not matched to a gene: 6. The CDR3 loop reads CATSDFRGQPNTGELFF. CDR3 DNA: TGTGCCACCAGTGATTTCAGGGGACAGCCAAACACCGGGGAGCTGTTTTTT.

This clonotype is labeled medium-sized (0.01 to 0.1%). The V and J genes are TRBV5-5 and TRBJ2-7; 8 bases are a match to TRBD2. V was pared by 4 bases and J by 6 bases, with 18 bases of the junction left unmatched. Germline V CDR1 and CDR2: SGHKS, YYEKEE (reference sequence). CDR3 size: 17 residues. CDR3 amino acids: CASSQPRSGGVYLEQYF. The CDR3 bases are TGTGCCAGCAGCCAGCCTCGGTCGGGAGGGGTCTATCTCGAGCAGTACTTC.

This clonotype qualifies as large. The chain recombines TRBV2 with TRBJ1-2; the D gene is possibly TRBD1 (6 bases). Between the trimmed V and J ends, which lost 2 bases and 5 bases, there was a span of 15 bases. The V gene's germline CDR1 is SNHLY and CDR2 FYNNEI. CDR3 size: 15 residues. CDR3 nucleotides: TGTGCCAGCAGTGAACGTCCAGGGGTAGGGTATGGCTACACCTTC. It yields the protein CASSERPGVGYGYTF.

By share, this clonotype ranks as medium-sized. This chain uses TRBV19 with TRBJ1-1, with no clear D. The CDR3 runs 18 residues. Deletions cut 3 bases from V and 1 base from J, with 21 bases between. Germline CDR1 LNHDA, CDR2 SQIVND (reference sequence). DNA for the CDR3: TGTGCCAGTAGTATCTTCAATCGGGGTATTACCCCGAACACTGAAGCTTTCTTT. Translating it yields CASSIFNRGITPNTEAFF.

This clonotype is labeled large (0.1 to 1%). J is TRBJ2-6 and V is TRBV28; perhaps TRBD2 as D (5 bases). V gave up 5 bases and J gave up 4 bases, with 12 bases separating them. Looked up from germline, CDR1 is MDHEN and CDR2 is SYDVKM. The CDR3 has 15 residues. The CDR3 DNA is TGTGCCAGCAGTCCATTGGAGGACGGGGCCAACGTCCTGACTTTC. The encoded protein is CASSPLEDGANVLTF.

Points on this clonotype: Possible read error: a much larger clone is one base away. The CDR3 carries no conserved terminal phenylalanine or tryptophan, so it likely arises from a read error. The genes are TRBV5-4 and TRBJ1-6; D may be TRBD1 (6 bases). V shed 1 base and J shed 8 bases, with 10 bases lying between them. Germline loops: CDR1 SGHNT, CDR2 YYREEE (reference sequence). There are 14 residues in the CDR3. CDR3 DNA sequence: TGTGCCAGCAGCTTGCAGGGGCCATATTCACCCCTCCACTCT. Its translation: CASSLQGPYSPLHS.

Within the sample, this clonotype is medium-sized (0.01 to 0.1%). This sequence joins TRBV27 and TRBJ1-1; possible D gene TRBD1, 5 bases. This CDR3 is 12 amino acids long. V was trimmed by 3 bases and J by 6 bases, leaving 8 bases between them. CDR1 is MNHEY, CDR2 SMNVEV, per germline (reference sequence). The DNA for the CDR3 is TGTGCCAGCAGTTTGGGGGGAGCTGAAGCTTTCTTT. It yields the protein CASSLGGAEAFF.

This clonotype is categorized as medium-sized. J is TRBJ1-4 and V is TRBV27; 7 nucleotides line up with TRBD1. The germline V gene has CDR1 MNHEY and CDR2 SMNVEV (reference sequence). J gave up 5 bases and V 6 bases, and 6 bases lay outside the gene matches. The CDR3 is 14 amino acids. The CDR3 nucleotides are TGTGCCAGCAGCCCCGGGACAGCAAATGAAAAACTGTTTTTT. Translated, it gives CASSPGTANEKLFF.

This clonotype is classed as large. The chain couples TRBV28 to TRBJ2-3; no clear D gene. Trimming shortened V by 2 bases and J by 0 bases, and 9 bases separated the two germline ends. CDR3 length: 15 residues. Germline CDR1 is MDHEN and CDR2 is SYDVKM. CDR3 nucleotides: TGTGCCAGCAGTTTAGAGAGTACTAGCACAGATACGCAGTATTTT. It translates to CASSLESTSTDTQYF.

Within the sample, this clonotype is large. The rearrangement links TRBV19 to TRBJ1-5, with 7 nucleotides matching TRBD1. Germline CDR1 reads LNHDA; CDR2 reads SQIVND (reference sequence). This CDR3 is 15 amino acids long. Trimming at V came to 5 bases and at J to 0 bases, leaving 4 bases not matched to a gene. The CDR3 loop is CASSSTGFSNQPQHF. CDR3 nucleotides: TGTGCCAGTAGTTCGACAGGGTTTAGCAATCAGCCCCAGCATTTT.

In its sample, this clonotype is medium-sized (0.01 to 0.1%). This chain links TRBV20-1 with TRBJ1-5, with 7 bases that match TRBD1. The germline gives CDR1 DFQATT, CDR2 SNEGSKA (reference sequence). Germline trimming cut 3 bases from V and 4 bases from J; bases unmatched to any gene: 3. CDR3 length: 13 residues. CDR3 DNA sequence: TGCAGTGCTAGCGACAGGGAAAATCAGCCCCAGCATTTT. Translating it yields CSASDRENQPQHF.

This clonotype is large. The V and J genes are TRBV18 and TRBJ1-2; D not certain. V lost 3 bases, J lost 6 bases, and 20 bases lay in between. Germline CDR1 and CDR2: KGHSH and LQKENI. The CDR3 length is 16 residues. In DNA, the CDR3 is TGTGCCAGCTCACCCGGGCCTGCGACGGCACTAAATGGCTACACCTTC. Its translation is CASSPGPATALNGYTF. Together with reference TRBV18 and TRBJ1-2, the CDR3 gives the full variable domain: NAGVMQNPRHLVRRRGQEARLRCSPMKGHSHVYWYRQLPEEGLKFMVYLQKENIIDESGMPKERFSAEFPKEGPSILRIQQVVRGDSAAYFCASSPGPATALNGYTFGSGTRLTVV.